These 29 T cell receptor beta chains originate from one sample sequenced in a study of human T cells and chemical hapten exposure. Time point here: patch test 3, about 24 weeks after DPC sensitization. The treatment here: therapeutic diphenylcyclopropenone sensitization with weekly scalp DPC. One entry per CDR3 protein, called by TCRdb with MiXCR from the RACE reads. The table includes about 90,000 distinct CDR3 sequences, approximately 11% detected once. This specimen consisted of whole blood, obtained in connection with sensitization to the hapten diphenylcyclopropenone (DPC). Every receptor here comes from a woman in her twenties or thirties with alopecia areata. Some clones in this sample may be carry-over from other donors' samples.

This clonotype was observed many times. DNA of the CDR3: TGTGCCAGCAGTTCACCGACAGGGGGATCCTACGAGCAGTACTTC. The encoded protein is CASSSPTGGSYEQYF. This chain joins TRBV27 and TRBJ2-7; 9 bases are shared with TRBD1. This CDR3 spans 15 amino acids. Germline values: CDR1 MNHEY, CDR2 SMNVEV (reference sequence). Losses at the gene ends were 4 bases for V and 1 base for J; bases not matched to a gene: 5.

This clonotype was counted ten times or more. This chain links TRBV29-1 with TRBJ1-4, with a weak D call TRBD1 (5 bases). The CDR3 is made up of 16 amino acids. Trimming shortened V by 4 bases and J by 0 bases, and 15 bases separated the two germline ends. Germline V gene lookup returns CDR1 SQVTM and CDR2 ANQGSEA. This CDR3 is CSVGKRQGATNEKLFF. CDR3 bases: TGCAGCGTTGGGAAACGGCAGGGAGCAACTAATGAAAAACTGTTTTTT.

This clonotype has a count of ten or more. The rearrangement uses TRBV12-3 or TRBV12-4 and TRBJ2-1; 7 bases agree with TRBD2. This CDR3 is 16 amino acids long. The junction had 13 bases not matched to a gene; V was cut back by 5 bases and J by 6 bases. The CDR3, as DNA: TGTGCCAGCAGTCAAACATCCGGGACTACAGTCAATGAGCAGTTCTTC. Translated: CASSQTSGTTVNEQFF.

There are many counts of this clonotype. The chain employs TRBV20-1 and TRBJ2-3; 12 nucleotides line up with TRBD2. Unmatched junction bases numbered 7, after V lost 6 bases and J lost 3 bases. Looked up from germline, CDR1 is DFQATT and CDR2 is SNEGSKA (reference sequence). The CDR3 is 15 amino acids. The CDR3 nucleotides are TGCAGTGCCAGAACTAGCGGGAGGTCAACAGATACGCAGTATTTT. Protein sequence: CSARTSGRSTDTQYF.

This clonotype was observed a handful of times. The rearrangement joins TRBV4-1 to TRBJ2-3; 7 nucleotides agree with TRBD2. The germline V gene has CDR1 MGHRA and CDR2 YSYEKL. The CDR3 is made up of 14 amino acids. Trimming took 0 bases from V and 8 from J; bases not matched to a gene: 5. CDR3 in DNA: TGCGCCAGCAGCCAAGATTGGGGGGGAGGTACGCAGTATTTT. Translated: CASSQDWGGGTQYF.

This CDR3 reads CASSLDRASREQFF. The CDR3 coding sequence is TGTGCCAGCAGCTTAGATCGGGCTAGCAGGGAGCAGTTCTTC. The chain couples TRBV11-3 to TRBJ2-1, with D maybe TRBD2 (5 bases). Trimming pared 0 bases from V and 10 bases from J, leaving 13 bases between. The CDR3 contains 14 residues. Germline CDR1 reads SGHNT; CDR2 reads YENEEA.

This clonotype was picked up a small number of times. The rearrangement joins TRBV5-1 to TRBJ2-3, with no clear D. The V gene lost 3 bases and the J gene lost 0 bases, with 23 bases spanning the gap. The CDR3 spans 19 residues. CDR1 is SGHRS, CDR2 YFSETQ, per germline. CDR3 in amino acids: CASSSRTAYGAISTDTQYF. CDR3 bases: TGCGCCAGCAGCTCGAGGACGGCATACGGAGCGATTAGCACAGATACGCAGTATTTT.

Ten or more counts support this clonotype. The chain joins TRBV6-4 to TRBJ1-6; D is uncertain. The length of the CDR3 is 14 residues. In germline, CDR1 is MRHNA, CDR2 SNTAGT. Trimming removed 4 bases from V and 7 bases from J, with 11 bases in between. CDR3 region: CASSVSPGNSPLHF. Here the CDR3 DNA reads TGTGCCAGCAGTGTTTCGCCGGGAAATTCACCCCTCCACTTT.

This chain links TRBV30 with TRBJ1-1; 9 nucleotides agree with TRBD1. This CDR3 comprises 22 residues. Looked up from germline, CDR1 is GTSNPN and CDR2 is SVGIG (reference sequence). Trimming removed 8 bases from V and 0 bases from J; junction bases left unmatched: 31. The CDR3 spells CALQRYKTGGIFVIGMNTEAFF. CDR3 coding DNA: TGTGCCCTACAGAGATACAAGACAGGGGGAATTTTTGTAATCGGCATGAACACTGAAGCTTTCTTT.

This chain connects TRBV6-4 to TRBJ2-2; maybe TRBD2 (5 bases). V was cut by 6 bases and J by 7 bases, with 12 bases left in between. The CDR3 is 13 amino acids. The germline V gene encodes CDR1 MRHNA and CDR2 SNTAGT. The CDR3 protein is CASSPRGVGELFF. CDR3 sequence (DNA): TGTGCCAGCAGCCCCCGGGGAGTCGGGGAGCTGTTTTTT.

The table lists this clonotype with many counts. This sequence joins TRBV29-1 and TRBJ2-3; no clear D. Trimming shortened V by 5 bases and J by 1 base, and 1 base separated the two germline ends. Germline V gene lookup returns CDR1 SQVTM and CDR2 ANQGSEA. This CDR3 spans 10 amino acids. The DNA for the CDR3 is TGCAGCGTTCGCACAGATACGCAGTATTTT. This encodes CSVRTDTQYF.

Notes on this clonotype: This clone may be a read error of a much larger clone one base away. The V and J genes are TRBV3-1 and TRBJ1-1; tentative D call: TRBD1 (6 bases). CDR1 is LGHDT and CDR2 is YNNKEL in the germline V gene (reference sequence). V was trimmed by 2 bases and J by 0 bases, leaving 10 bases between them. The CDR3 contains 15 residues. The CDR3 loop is CASSQYGGVNTEAFF. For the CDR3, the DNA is TGTGCCAGCAGCCAATATGGGGGCGTGAACACTGAAGCTTTCTTT.

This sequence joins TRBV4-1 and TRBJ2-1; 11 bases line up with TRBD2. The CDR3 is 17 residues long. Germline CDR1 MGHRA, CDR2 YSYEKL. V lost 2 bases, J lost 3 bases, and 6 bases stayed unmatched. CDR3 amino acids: CASSQRSSGGGYNEQFF. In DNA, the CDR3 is TGCGCCAGCAGCCAAAGGAGTAGCGGGGGGGGCTACAATGAGCAGTTCTTC.

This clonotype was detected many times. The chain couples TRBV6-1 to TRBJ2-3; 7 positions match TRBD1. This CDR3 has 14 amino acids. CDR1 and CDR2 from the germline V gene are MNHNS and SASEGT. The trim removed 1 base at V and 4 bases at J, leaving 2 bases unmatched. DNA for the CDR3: TGTGCCAGCAGTGAAGACAGGGGCTCAGATACGCAGTATTTT. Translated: CASSEDRGSDTQYF.

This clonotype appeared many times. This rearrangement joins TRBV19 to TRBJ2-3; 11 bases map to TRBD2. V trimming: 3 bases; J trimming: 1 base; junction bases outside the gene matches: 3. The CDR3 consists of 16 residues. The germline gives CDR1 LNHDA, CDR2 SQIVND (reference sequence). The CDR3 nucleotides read TGTGCCAGTAGTATCTCACTAGCGGGGGGCACAGATACGCAGTATTTT. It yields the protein CASSISLAGGTDTQYF.

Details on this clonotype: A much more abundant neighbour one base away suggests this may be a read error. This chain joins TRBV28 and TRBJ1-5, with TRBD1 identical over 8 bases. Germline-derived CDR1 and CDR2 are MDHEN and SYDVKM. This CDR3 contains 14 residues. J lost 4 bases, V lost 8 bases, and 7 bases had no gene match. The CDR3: CASLQGDGNQPQHF. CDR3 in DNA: TGTGCCAGCCTACAGGGGGATGGGAATCAGCCCCAGCATTTT.

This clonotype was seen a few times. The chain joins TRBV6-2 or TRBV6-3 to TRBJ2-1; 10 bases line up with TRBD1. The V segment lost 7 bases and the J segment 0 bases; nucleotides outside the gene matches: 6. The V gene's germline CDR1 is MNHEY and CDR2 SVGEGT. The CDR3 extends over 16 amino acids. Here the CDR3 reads CASTKRTGGSYNEQFF. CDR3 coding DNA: TGTGCCAGCACCAAAAGGACAGGGGGCTCCTACAATGAGCAGTTCTTC.

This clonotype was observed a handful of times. CDR3 residues: CASSQESGSGGYTF. The DNA of the CDR3 is TGTGCCAGCAGCCAAGAGTCCGGGTCTGGTGGCTACACCTTC. The rearrangement joins TRBV3-1 to TRBJ1-2, with D unclear. Germline-derived CDR1 and CDR2 are LGHDT and YNNKEL (reference sequence). V lost 0 bases and J 7 bases, leaving 12 bases between the germline ends. The CDR3 extends over 14 amino acids.

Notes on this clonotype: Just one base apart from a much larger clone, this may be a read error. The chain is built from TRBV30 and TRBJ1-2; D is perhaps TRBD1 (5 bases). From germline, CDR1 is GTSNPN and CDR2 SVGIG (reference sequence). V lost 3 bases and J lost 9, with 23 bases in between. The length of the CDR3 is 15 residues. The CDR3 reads CAWSENGQDFDSYTF. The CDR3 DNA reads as TGTGCCTGGAGCGAAAACGGACAAGATTTCGATAGCTACACCTTC.

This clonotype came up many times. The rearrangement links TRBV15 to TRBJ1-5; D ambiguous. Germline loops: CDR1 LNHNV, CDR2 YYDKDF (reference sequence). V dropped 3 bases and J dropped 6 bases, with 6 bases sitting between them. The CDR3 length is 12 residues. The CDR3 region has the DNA TGTGCCACCAGCAGCCCACCTCAGCCCCAGCATTTT. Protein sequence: CATSSPPQPQHF.

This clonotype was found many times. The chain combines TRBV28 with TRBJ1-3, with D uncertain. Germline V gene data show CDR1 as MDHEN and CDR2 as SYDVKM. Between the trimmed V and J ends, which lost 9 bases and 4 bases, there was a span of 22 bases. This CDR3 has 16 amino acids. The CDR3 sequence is CASSDTGSRSGNTIYF. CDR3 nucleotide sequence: TGTGCCAGTTCTGATACGGGGTCTCGTTCGGGAAACACCATATATTTT.

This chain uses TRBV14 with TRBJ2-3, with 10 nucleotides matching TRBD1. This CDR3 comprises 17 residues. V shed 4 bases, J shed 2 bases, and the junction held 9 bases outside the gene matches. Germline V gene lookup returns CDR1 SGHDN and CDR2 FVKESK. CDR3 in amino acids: CASSPTTGGFFTDTQYF. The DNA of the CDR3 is TGTGCCAGCAGCCCAACGACAGGGGGCTTCTTCACAGATACGCAGTATTTT.

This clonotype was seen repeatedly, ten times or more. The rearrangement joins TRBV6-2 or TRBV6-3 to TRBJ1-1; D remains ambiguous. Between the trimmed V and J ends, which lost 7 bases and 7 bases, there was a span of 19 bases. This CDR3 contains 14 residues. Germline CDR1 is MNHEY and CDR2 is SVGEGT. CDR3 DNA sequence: TGTGCCAGCACCCCACCCGGCCTTCTCAGTGAAGCTTTCTTT. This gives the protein CASTPPGLLSEAFF.

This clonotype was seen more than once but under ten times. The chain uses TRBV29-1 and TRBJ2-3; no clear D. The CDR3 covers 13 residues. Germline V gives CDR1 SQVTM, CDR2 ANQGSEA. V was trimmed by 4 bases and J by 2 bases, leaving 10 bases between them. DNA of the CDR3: TGCAGCGTTGTGGTCGGCGCCACAGATACGCAGTATTTT. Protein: CSVVVGATDTQYF.

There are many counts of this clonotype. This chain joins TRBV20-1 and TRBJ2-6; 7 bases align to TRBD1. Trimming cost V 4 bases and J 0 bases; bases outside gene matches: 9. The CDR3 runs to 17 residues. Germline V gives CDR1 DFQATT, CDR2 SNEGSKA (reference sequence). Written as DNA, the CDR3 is TGCAGTGCTACCTCAGGGGGTTCAGCCTCTGGGGCCAACGTCCTGACTTTC. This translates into CSATSGGSASGANVLTF.

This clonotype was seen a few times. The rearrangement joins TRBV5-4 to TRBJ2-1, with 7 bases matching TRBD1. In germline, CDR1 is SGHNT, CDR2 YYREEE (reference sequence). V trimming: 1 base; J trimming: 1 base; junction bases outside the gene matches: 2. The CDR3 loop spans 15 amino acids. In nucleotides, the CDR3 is TGTGCCAGCAGCTTGTCGGGACAGTCCTACAATGAGCAGTTCTTC. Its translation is CASSLSGQSYNEQFF.

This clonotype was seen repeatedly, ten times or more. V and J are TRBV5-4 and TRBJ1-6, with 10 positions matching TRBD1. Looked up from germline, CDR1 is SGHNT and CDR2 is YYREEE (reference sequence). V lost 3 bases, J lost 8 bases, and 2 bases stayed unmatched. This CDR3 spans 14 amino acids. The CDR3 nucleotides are TGTGCCAGCAGCTCCGGGACAGGGGATTCACCCCTCCACTTT. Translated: CASSSGTGDSPLHF.

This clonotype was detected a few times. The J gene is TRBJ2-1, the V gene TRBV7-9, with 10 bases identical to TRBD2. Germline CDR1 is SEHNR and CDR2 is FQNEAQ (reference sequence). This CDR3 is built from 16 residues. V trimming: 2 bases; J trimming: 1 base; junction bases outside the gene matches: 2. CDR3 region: CASSLSSGGSYNEQFF. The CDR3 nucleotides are TGTGCCAGCAGCTTAAGTAGCGGGGGGTCCTACAATGAGCAGTTCTTC. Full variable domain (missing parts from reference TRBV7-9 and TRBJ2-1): DTGVSQNPRHKITKRGQNVTFRCDPISEHNRLYWYRQTLGQGPEFLTYFQNEAQLEKSRLLSDRFSAERPKGSFSTLEIQRTEQGDSAMYLCASSLSSGGSYNEQFFGPGTRLTVL.

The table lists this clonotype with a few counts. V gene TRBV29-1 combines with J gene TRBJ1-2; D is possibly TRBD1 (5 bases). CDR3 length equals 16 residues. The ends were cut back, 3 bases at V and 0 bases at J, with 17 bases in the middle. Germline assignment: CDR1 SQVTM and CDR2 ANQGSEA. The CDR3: CSVDRGQGNSNYGYTF. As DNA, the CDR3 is TGCAGCGTTGATCGCGGGCAGGGTAACTCTAACTATGGCTACACCTTC.